A selection of T cell receptor beta chains follows, all from one sample in a study of OX40 agonist ivuxolimab in advanced cancers. Assay: immunoSEQ multiplex PCR; the TCRdb copy retains only in-frame clones and omits some. The data show 45,000 to 55,000 clones, approximately 85% seen once. Here the sequenced sample was CD4+ or CD8+ T cells sorted from blood, taken in a trial of the OX40 agonist ivuxolimab. The receptors here all came from an adult with an advanced solid tumor such as melanoma, head and neck, liver or kidney cancer. CDR3s include the opening cysteine and the closing phenylalanine or tryptophan. The order of the fields is V gene, CDR3 length, clone size, CDR3 protein. Clone size is not always given. Where it is, it says once, few, many or a class for expanded clones.

v_gene: TRBV28; len: 14; abundance: .; CDR3aa: CATSTSASTDTQYF
v_gene: TRBV10-3; len: 13; abundance: few; CDR3aa: CAISEMVDQPQHF
v_gene: TRBV10-1; len: 13; abundance: .; CDR3aa: CASSEDRGSGYTF
v_gene: TRBV11-2; len: 14; abundance: .; CDR3aa: CASSPGHEEGELLF
v_gene: TRBV2; len: 14; abundance: .; CDR3aa: CASRTQGRGGELFF
v_gene: TRBV19; len: 22; abundance: .; CDR3aa: CASSMELPGARVGMLAKNIQYF
v_gene: TRBV5-1; len: 16; abundance: .; CDR3aa: CASSSSGTSFTDTQYF
v_gene: TRBV5-1; len: 13; abundance: .; CDR3aa: CASSGGLADEQFF
v_gene: TRBV18; len: 13; abundance: .; CDR3aa: CASSPPASDTQYF
v_gene: TRBV4-2; len: 15; abundance: .; CDR3aa: CASSQDGTGDYEQYF
v_gene: TRBV5-6; len: 13; abundance: .; CDR3aa: CASSLRTPRAYTF
v_gene: TRBV9; len: 14; abundance: few; CDR3aa: CASSVDRAGNTIYF
v_gene: TRBV5-1; len: 15; abundance: .; CDR3aa: CASSSTGGSNYGYTF
v_gene: TRBV7-9; len: 15; abundance: .; CDR3aa: CASSSTSGAYNEQFF
v_gene: TRBV7-9; len: 15; abundance: .; CDR3aa: CASSGEGSGNQPQHF
v_gene: TRBV28; len: 12; abundance: .; CDR3aa: CATGTEPYEQYF
v_gene: TRBV11-2; len: 13; abundance: .; CDR3aa: CASSLDREDEQFF
v_gene: TRBV5-8; len: 15; abundance: .; CDR3aa: CASSLRRGDQNIQYF
v_gene: TRBV5-1; len: 16; abundance: .; CDR3aa: CASSFGLADSKNIQYF
v_gene: TRBV7-9; len: 16; abundance: .; CDR3aa: CASSLGTGRNTGELFF
v_gene: TRBV9; len: 12; abundance: .; CDR3aa: CASSGPGGELFF
v_gene: TRBV11-2; len: 14; abundance: .; CDR3aa: CASSSRNPQETQYF
v_gene: TRBV6-1; len: 15; abundance: once; CDR3aa: CASSRTRSSSYEQYF
v_gene: TRBV7-2; len: 15; abundance: .; CDR3aa: CASSSSAGYTDTQYF
v_gene: TRBV2; len: 14; abundance: .; CDR3aa: CASSPPWNTGELFF
v_gene: TRBV5-5; len: 16; abundance: .; CDR3aa: CASSLVGRGNNSPLHF
v_gene: TRBV4-2; len: 16; abundance: .; CDR3aa: CASSQAGQSSYNEQFF
v_gene: TRBV30; len: 12; abundance: .; CDR3aa: CAWSVGVVGYTF
v_gene: TRBV28; len: 14; abundance: .; CDR3aa: CASRLAGGYNEQFF
v_gene: TRBV2; len: 11; abundance: .; CDR3aa: CASSGSYEQYF
v_gene: TRBV13; len: 17; abundance: .; CDR3aa: CASSGRTSGSSYNEQFF
v_gene: TRBV7-9; len: 17; abundance: .; CDR3aa: CASSAKVGTSGRGEQYF
v_gene: TRBV30; len: 16; abundance: .; CDR3aa: CAWSEGPGRTNSPLHF
v_gene: TRBV11-3; len: 15; abundance: .; CDR3aa: CASSSGQGSYNEQFF
v_gene: TRBV6-5; len: 16; abundance: .; CDR3aa: CASSYPAFLSEETQYF
v_gene: TRBV14; len: 17; abundance: few; CDR3aa: CASSPPGLAGGGNEQFF
v_gene: TRBV7-6; len: 11; abundance: .; CDR3aa: CASTPSETQYF
v_gene: TRBV6-1; len: 15; abundance: .; CDR3aa: CASSEAMGQGDIQYF
v_gene: TRBV6-5; len: 13; abundance: .; CDR3aa: CASSSTGQYEQYF
v_gene: TRBV28; len: 13; abundance: .; CDR3aa: CASSLPSTDTQYF
v_gene: TRBV19; len: 15; abundance: .; CDR3aa: CAAGTGFPLVGELFF
v_gene: TRBV5-3; len: 16; abundance: .; CDR3aa: CARSLVAQAIQETQYF
v_gene: TRBV5-1; len: 17; abundance: .; CDR3aa: CASSFRDLSSGANVLTF
v_gene: TRBV6-4; len: 19; abundance: .; CDR3aa: CASRPGWAVPFLSNQPQHF
v_gene: TRBV10-3; len: 12; abundance: once; CDR3aa: CATKLNTGELFF
v_gene: TRBV5-6; len: 17; abundance: .; CDR3aa: CASSSPMENTEGEKLFF
v_gene: TRBV2; len: 15; abundance: once; CDR3aa: CASSEGGTSANEQFF